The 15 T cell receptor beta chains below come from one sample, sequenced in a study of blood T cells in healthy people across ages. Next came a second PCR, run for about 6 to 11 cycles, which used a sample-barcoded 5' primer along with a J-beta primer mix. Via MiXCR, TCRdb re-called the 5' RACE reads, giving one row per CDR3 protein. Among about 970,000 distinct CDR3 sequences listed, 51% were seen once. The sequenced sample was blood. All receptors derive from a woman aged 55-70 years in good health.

CDR3 protein: CASSQEWGTNEKLFF. In nucleotides, the CDR3 is TGCGCCAGCAGCCAAGAATGGGGAACTAATGAAAAACTGTTTTTT. The rearrangement joins TRBV4-3 to TRBJ1-4; D is undetermined. The CDR3 loop spans 15 amino acids. The ends were cut back, 0 bases at V and 1 base at J, with 6 bases in the middle. Germline V CDR1 and CDR2: LGHNA, YSLEER.

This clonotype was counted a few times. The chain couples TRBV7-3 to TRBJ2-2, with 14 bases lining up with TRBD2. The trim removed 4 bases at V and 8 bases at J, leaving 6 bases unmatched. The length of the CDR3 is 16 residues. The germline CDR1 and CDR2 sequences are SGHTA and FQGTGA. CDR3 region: CASSSLGLAGEGELFF. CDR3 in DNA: TGTGCCAGCAGCTCTTTGGGACTAGCGGGAGAGGGGGAGCTGTTTTTT.

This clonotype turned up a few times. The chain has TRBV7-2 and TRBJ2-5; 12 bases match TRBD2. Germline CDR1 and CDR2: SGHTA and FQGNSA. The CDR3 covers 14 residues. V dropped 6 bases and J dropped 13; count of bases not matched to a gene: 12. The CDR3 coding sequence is TGTGCCAGCAGGGACGGACTAGCGGGACCAGGGGTGTACTTC. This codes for CASRDGLAGPGVYF.

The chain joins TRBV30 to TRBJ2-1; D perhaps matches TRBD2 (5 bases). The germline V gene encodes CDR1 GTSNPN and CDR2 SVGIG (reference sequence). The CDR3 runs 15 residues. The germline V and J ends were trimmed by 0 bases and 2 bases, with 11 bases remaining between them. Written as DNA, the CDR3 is TGTGCCTGGAGTGTAGGAGGCTCCCCCTACAATGAGCAGTTCTTC. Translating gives CAWSVGGSPYNEQFF.

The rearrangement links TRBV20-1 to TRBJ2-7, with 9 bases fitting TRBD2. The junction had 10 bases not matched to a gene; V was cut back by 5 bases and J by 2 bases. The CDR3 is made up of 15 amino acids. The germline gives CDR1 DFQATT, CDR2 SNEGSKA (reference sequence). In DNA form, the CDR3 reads TGCAGTGCTCAGGATACCGGGACTAGCCCCTACGAGCAGTACTTC. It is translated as CSAQDTGTSPYEQYF.

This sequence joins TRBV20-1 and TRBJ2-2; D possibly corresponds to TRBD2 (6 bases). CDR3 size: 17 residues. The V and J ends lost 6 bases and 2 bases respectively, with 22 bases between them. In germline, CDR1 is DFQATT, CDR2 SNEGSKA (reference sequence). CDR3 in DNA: TGCAGTGCCCCCCTACGGGCGGGACGAGCAAACACCGGGGAGCTGTTTTTT. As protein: CSAPLRAGRANTGELFF.

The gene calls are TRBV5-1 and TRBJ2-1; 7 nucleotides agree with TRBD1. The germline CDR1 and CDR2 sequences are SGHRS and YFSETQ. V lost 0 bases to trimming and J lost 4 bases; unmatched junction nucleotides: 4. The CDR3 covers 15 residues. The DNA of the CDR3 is TGCGCCAGCAGCTTGGTAGGGGGCGCATACAATGAGCAGTTCTTC. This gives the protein CASSLVGGAYNEQFF. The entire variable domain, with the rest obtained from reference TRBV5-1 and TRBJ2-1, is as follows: KAGVTQTPRYLIKTRGQQVTLSCSPISGHRSVSWYQQTPGQGLQFLFEYFSETQRNKGNFPGRFSGRQFSNSRSEMNVSTLELGDSALYLCASSLVGGAYNEQFFGPGTRLTVL.

This CDR3 is CASRETGETQYF. The CDR3 coding sequence is TGTGCCAGCAGGGAGACGGGGGAGACCCAGTACTTC. The chain is built from TRBV6-5 and TRBJ2-5, with D perhaps matching TRBD2 (5 bases). The V end was cut by 6 bases, the J end by 5 bases, with 10 bases between. Germline-derived CDR1 and CDR2 are MNHEY and SVGAGI. The CDR3 totals 12 residues.

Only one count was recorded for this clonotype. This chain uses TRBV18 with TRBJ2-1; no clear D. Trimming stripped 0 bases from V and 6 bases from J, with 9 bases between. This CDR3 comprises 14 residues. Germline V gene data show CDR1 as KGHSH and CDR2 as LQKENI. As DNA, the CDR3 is TGTGCCAGCTCACCACCCCTAGATGGCAATGAGCAGTTCTTC. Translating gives CASSPPLDGNEQFF.

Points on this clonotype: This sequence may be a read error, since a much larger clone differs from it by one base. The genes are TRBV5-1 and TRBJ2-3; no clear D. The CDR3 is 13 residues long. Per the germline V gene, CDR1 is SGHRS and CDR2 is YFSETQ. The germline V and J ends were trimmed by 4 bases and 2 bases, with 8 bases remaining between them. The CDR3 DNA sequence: TGCGCCAGCAGCGCTACACCCACAGATACGCAGTATTTT. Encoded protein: CASSATPTDTQYF.

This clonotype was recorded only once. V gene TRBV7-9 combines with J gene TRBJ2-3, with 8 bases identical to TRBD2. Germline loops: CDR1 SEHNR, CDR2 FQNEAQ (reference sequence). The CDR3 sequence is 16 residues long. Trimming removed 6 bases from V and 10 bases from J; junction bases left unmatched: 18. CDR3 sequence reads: CASRSGGGGRNDPQYF. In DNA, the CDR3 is TGTGCCAGCAGGTCCGGGGGGGGAGGGCGAAACGATCCGCAGTATTTT. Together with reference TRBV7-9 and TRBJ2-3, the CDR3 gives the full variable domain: DTGVSQNPRHKITKRGQNVTFRCDPISEHNRLYWYRQTLGQGPEFLTYFQNEAQLEKSRLLSDRFSAERPKGSFSTLEIQRTEQGDSAMYLCASRSGGGGRNDPQYFGPGTRLTVL.

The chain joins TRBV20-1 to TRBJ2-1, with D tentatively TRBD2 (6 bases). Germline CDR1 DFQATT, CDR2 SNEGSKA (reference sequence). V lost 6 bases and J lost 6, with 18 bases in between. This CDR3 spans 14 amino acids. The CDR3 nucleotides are TGCAGTGCCACTAGGGAGGTCTTCCGCAATGAGCAGTTCTTC. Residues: CSATREVFRNEQFF.

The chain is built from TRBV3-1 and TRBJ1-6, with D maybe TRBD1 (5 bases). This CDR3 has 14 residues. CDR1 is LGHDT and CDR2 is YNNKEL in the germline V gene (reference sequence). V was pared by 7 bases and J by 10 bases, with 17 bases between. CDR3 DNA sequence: TGTGCCAGCAACCTTCAGGGACCCGGCTCACCCCTCCACTTT. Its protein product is CASNLQGPGSPLHF.

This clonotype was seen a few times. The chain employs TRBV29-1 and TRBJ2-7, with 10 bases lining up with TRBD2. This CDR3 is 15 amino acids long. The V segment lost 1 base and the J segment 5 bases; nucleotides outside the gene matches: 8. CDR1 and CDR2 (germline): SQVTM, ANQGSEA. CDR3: CSVEVSSGSMNEQYF. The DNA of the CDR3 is TGCAGCGTTGAAGTGTCTAGCGGGAGTATGAACGAGCAGTACTTC.

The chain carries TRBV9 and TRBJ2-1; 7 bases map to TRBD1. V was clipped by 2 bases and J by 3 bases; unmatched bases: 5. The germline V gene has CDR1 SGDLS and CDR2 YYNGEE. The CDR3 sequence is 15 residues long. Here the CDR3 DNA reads TGTGCCAGCAGCGTGTTCCGACAGGGCTACAATGAGCAGTTCTTC. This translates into CASSVFRQGYNEQFF.